These 18 T cell receptor beta chains were sequenced from one sample in a study of blood T cell repertoires in COVID-19. The protocol was immunoSEQ multiplex PCR, while the TCRdb copy is restricted to in-frame clones and leaves out a portion. The table records 290,000 or so clones, around nine tenths of them present only once. Sequenced sample: PBMCs or T cells enriched from blood (not recorded which). Every receptor here comes from a young woman who had recovered from COVID-19.

The chain employs TRBV7-2 and TRBJ1-2; 7 bases fit TRBD1. CDR1 is SGHTA, CDR2 FQGNSA, per germline. V shed 0 bases, J shed 1 base, and the junction held 5 bases outside the gene matches. The CDR3 is made up of 16 amino acids. The CDR3 sequence: CASSLASGTDNYGYTF. CDR3 nucleotides: TGTGCCAGCAGCTTAGCTTCCGGGACAGATAACTATGGCTACACCTTC.

This chain uses TRBV7-9 with TRBJ1-2; 7 bases map to TRBD1. Germline V lookup: CDR1 SEHNR, CDR2 FQNEAQ (reference sequence). The CDR3 has 15 amino acids. V shed 5 bases and J 4 bases; nucleotides not matched to a gene: 10. In DNA, the CDR3 is TGTGCCAGCAGCCGAGGGACAGAGGCACGCTATGGCTACACCTTC. Its translation: CASSRGTEARYGYTF.

The rearrangement links TRBV24-1 to TRBJ1-5, with D uncertain. Germline lookup yields CDR1 KGHDR and CDR2 SFDVKD. The CDR3 length is 17 residues. V gave up 3 bases and J gave up 0 bases, with 14 bases separating them. The chain's CDR3 is CATSDGGRGYSNQPQHF. CDR3 in DNA: TGTGCCACCAGTGATGGAGGTCGCGGATATAGCAATCAGCCCCAGCATTTT.

This chain uses TRBV7-2 with TRBJ2-3; TRBD2 aligns across 8 bases. There are 15 residues in the CDR3. After removal of 2 bases from V and 5 bases from J, the junction contained 6 bases not matched to a gene. Looked up from germline, CDR1 is SGHTA and CDR2 is FQGNSA. The CDR3 nucleotides are TGTGCCAGCAGCTTATCGGGGGGGCCGAGAGATACGCAGTATTTT. This encodes CASSLSGGPRDTQYF.

The V gene is TRBV2, the J gene TRBJ1-3; D not certain. This CDR3 has 16 amino acids. V lost 4 bases and J 0 bases, leaving 13 bases between the germline ends. The germline CDR1 and CDR2 sequences are SNHLY and FYNNEI. The CDR3 region has the DNA TGTGCCAGCAGTGGGTCTTTGGCTTCCTCTGGAAACACCATATATTTT. Translation gives CASSGSLASSGNTIYF.

The rearrangement joins TRBV30 to TRBJ1-2; D unresolved. The CDR3 consists of 13 residues. Per germline, CDR1 GTSNPN and CDR2 SVGIG (reference sequence). The V end lost 0 bases, the J end lost 2 bases, and 7 bases lay between the germline ends. The CDR3 loop is CAWSVRVNYGYTF. CDR3 nucleotides: TGTGCCTGGAGTGTGCGGGTCAACTATGGCTACACCTTC.

V gene TRBV2 combines with J gene TRBJ1-5; D not certain. V dropped 1 base and J dropped 0 bases, with 7 bases sitting between them. CDR3 size: 15 residues. The germline V gene has CDR1 SNHLY and CDR2 FYNNEI. CDR3 sequence (DNA): TGTGCCAGCAGTGAAGGCGAGGATAGCAATCAGCCCCAGCATTTT. Its translation: CASSEGEDSNQPQHF.

V usage is TRBV25-1 and J usage is TRBJ1-1; D is unresolved. Germline V gives CDR1 MGHDK, CDR2 SYGVNS. The CDR3 runs to 13 residues. V gave up 2 bases and J gave up 1 base, with 5 bases separating them. The CDR3: CASSEGGNTEAFF. CDR3 coding DNA: TGTGCCAGCAGTGAAGGAGGGAACACTGAAGCTTTCTTT.

The chain combines TRBV11-2 with TRBJ1-1, with D maybe TRBD1 (6 bases). The germline V and J ends were trimmed by 1 base and 4 bases, with 19 bases remaining between them. The germline CDR1 and CDR2 sequences are SGHAT and FQNNGV. The CDR3 runs 17 residues. The CDR3 is CASSLVQGISVATEAFF. The DNA for the CDR3 is TGTGCCAGCAGCTTAGTGCAGGGGATAAGCGTCGCCACTGAAGCTTTCTTT.

V usage is TRBV7-2 and J usage is TRBJ1-1; tentatively, D is TRBD1 (5 bases). This CDR3 has 13 residues. The germline V and J ends were trimmed by 5 bases and 2 bases, with 9 bases remaining between them. Germline V gene sequence: CDR1 SGHTA, CDR2 FQGNSA. The CDR3 spells CASSQGRNTEAFF. CDR3 nucleotide sequence: TGTGCCAGCAGCCAGGGAAGAAACACTGAAGCTTTCTTT.

The V and J genes are TRBV5-5 and TRBJ2-7; TRBD2 agrees at 10 bases. The CDR3 sequence is 14 residues long. The V gene end was trimmed by 0 bases and the J gene end by 3 bases; junction bases not matched to a gene: 0. Germline lookup yields CDR1 SGHKS and CDR2 YYEKEE (reference sequence). This CDR3 reads CASSLASGSYEQYF. DNA for the CDR3: TGTGCCAGCAGCTTGGCTAGCGGGAGCTACGAGCAGTACTTC.

The chain carries TRBV28 and TRBJ2-7, with a tentative D call TRBD2 (5 bases). Germline CDR1 MDHEN, CDR2 SYDVKM. The length of the CDR3 is 12 residues. V was cut by 6 bases and J by 2 bases, with 8 bases left in between. In nucleotides, the CDR3 is TGTGCCAGCAGGGACGGGACCTACGAGCAGTACTTC. The encoded protein is CASRDGTYEQYF.

CDR3 protein: CASTRDRGPYEQYF. The DNA of the CDR3 is TGCGCCAGCACGCGGGACAGGGGCCCCTACGAGCAGTACTTC. The genes are TRBV5-1 and TRBJ2-7, with 10 nucleotides matching TRBD1. Looked up from germline, CDR1 is SGHRS and CDR2 is YFSETQ. This CDR3 has 14 amino acids. J was trimmed by 2 bases and V by 6 bases; bases with no gene match: 5.

V is TRBV9 and J is TRBJ1-2, with 7 bases that match TRBD1. Germline V CDR1 and CDR2: SGDLS, YYNGEE. The CDR3 is made up of 16 amino acids. Germline trimming cut 4 bases from V and 2 bases from J; bases unmatched to any gene: 11. CDR3 DNA sequence: TGTGCCAGCAGCTCGCACCTCCAACAGGGGAACTATGGCTACACCTTC. Its protein is CASSSHLQQGNYGYTF.

This rearrangement joins TRBV2 to TRBJ2-7; 7 bases match TRBD2. The CDR3 sequence is 14 residues long. CDR1 SNHLY and CDR2 FYNNEI come from the germline V gene. V gave up 7 bases and J gave up 5 bases; unmatched junction bases: 11. The chain's CDR3 is CASKAGSDSDEQYF. The CDR3 DNA reads TGTGCCAGCAAAGCGGGGAGTGACAGCGACGAGCAGTACTTC.

The sample holds one count of this clone. This rearrangement joins TRBV7-8 to TRBJ1-1; the D gene is possibly TRBD1 (6 bases). V lost 2 bases to trimming and J lost 1 base, with 8 bases between them. CDR3 length equals 14 residues. Germline V CDR1 and CDR2: SGHVS, FQNEAQ. The CDR3 protein is CASSLRQANTEAFF. DNA for the CDR3: TGTGCCAGCAGCTTAAGACAGGCGAACACTGAAGCTTTCTTT.

The chain employs TRBV18 and TRBJ2-3; 8 positions match TRBD2. CDR3 length equals 15 residues. The germline gives CDR1 KGHSH, CDR2 LQKENI. The V gene end was trimmed by 8 bases and the J gene end by 6 bases; junction bases not matched to a gene: 13. The CDR3 DNA is TGTGCCAGCACTAGCAGCGGGGGAGGGTCGGATACGCAGTATTTT. Its protein is CASTSSGGGSDTQYF.

This chain links TRBV28 with TRBJ1-5, with 7 bases that match TRBD1. Germline V gene data show CDR1 as MDHEN and CDR2 as SYDVKM. V was pared by 2 bases and J by 5 bases, with 12 bases of the junction left unmatched. The CDR3 sequence is 17 residues long. The CDR3 here is CASSLRDSLYLDQPQHF. CDR3 DNA sequence: TGTGCCAGCAGTTTAAGGGACAGCCTTTACCTTGATCAGCCCCAGCATTTT.